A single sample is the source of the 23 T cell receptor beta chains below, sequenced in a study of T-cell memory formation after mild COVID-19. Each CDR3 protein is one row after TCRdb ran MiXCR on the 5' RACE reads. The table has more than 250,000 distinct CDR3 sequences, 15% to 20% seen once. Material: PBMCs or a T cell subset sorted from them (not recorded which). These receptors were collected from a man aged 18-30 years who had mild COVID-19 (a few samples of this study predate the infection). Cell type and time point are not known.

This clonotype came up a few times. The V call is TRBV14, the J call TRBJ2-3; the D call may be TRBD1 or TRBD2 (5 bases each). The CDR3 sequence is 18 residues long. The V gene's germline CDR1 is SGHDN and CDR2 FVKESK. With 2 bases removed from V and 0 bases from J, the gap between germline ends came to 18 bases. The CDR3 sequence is CASSQTHFGAGSTDTQYF. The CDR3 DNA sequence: TGTGCCAGCAGCCAAACCCATTTCGGGGCTGGGAGCACAGATACGCAGTATTTT.

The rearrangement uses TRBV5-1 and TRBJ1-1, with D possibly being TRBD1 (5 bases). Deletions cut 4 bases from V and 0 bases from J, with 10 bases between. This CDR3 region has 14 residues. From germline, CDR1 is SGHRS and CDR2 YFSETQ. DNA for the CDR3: TGCGCCAGCAGCACAGGAGTAATGAACACTGAAGCTTTCTTT. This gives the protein CASSTGVMNTEAFF.

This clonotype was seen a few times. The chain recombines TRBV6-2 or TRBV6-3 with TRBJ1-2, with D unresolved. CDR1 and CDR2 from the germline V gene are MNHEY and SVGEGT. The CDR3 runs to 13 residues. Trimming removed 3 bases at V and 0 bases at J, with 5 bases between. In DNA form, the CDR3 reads TGTGCCAGCAGTTATGGAGCTAACTATGGCTACACCTTC. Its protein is CASSYGANYGYTF.

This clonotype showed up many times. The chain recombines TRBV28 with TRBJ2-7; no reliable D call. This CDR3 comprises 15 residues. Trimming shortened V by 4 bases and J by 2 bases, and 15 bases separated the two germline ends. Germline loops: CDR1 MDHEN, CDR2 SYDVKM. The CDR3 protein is CASSSVEPTPYEQYF. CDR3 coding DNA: TGTGCCAGCAGTTCTGTCGAGCCCACTCCCTACGAGCAGTACTTC.

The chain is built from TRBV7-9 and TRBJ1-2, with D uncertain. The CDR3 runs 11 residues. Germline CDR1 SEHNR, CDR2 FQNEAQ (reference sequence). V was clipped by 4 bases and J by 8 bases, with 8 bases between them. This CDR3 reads CASSSTGGYTF. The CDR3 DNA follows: TGTGCCAGCAGCTCCACGGGAGGCTACACCTTC.

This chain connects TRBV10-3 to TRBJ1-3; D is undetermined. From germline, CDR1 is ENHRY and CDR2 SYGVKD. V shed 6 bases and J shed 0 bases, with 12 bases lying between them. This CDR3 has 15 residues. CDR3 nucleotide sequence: TGTGCCATCAGGGATGGGCCCAGCTCTGGAAACACCATATATTTT. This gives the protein CAIRDGPSSGNTIYF.

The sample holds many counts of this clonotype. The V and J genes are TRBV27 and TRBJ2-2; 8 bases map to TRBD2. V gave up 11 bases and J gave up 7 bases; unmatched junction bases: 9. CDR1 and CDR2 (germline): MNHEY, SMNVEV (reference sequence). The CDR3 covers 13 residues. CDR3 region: CARITSGGGELFF. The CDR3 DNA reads TGTGCCCGGATCACTAGCGGAGGCGGGGAGCTGTTTTTT.

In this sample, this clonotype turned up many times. CDR3 nucleotides: TGTGCCTCACAGCCCCAGGGGCCTAGTAGCAATCAGCCCCAGCATTTT. The encoded protein is CASQPQGPSSNQPQHF. The rearrangement links TRBV6-5 to TRBJ1-5; maybe TRBD1 (6 bases). With 11 bases removed from V and 0 bases from J, the gap between germline ends came to 20 bases. Per the germline V gene, CDR1 is MNHEY and CDR2 is SVGAGI. This CDR3 is 16 amino acids long.

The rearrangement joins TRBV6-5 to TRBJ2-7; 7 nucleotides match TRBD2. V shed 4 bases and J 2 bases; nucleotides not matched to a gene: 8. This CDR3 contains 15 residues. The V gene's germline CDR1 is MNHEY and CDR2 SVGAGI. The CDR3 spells CASSSRTRGAYEQYF. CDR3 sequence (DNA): TGTGCCAGCAGTTCCCGAACCCGGGGGGCCTACGAGCAGTACTTC.

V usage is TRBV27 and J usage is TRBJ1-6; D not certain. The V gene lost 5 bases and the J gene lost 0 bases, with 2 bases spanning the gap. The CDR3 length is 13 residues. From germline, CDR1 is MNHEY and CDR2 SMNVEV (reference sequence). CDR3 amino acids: CASSNSYNSPLHF. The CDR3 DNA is TGTGCCAGCAGTAACTCCTATAATTCACCCCTCCACTTT.

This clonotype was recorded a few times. Here the CDR3 reads CASSSRRWPYEQYV. The CDR3 nucleotides read TGTGCCAGCAGCTCCCGACGATGGCCCTACGAGCAGTACGTC. The V call is TRBV11-2, the J call TRBJ2-7; D unclear. The V and J ends lost 4 bases and 2 bases respectively, with 12 bases between them. Germline-derived CDR1 and CDR2 are SGHAT and FQNNGV. The CDR3 extends over 14 amino acids.

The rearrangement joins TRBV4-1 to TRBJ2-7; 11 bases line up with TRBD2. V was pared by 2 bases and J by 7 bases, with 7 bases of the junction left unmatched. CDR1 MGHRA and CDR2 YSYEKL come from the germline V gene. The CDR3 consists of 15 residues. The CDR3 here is CASSQQTSGVYEQYV. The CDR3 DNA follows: TGCGCCAGCAGCCAACAGACTAGCGGGGTTTATGAGCAGTACGTC.

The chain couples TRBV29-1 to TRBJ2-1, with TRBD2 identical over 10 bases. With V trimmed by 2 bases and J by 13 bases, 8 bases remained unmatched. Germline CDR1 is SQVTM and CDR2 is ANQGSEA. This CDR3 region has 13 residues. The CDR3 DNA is TGCAGCGTTGAATTCCTAGCGGGGGCCCCCCAGTTCTTC. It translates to CSVEFLAGAPQFF.

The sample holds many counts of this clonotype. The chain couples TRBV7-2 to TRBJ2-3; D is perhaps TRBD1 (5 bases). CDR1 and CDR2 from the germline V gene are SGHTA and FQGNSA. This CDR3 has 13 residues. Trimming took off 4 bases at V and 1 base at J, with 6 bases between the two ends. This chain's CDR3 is CASSSGRTDTQYF. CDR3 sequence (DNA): TGTGCCAGCAGCTCAGGGCGCACAGATACGCAGTATTTT.

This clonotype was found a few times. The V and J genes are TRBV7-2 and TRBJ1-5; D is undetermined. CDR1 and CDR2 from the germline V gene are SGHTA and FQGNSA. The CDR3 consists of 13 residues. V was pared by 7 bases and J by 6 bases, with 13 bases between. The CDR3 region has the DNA TGTGCCAGCACCCCCAACGAGGGTCAGCCCCAGCATTTT. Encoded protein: CASTPNEGQPQHF.

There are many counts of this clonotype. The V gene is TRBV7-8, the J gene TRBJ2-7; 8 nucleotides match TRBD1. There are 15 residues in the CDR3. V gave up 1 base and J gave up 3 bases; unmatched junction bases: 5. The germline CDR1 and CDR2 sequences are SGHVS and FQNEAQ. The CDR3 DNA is TGTGCCAGCAGCTTAGGCAGGGGGCCATACTACGAGCAGTACGTC. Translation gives CASSLGRGPYYEQYV.

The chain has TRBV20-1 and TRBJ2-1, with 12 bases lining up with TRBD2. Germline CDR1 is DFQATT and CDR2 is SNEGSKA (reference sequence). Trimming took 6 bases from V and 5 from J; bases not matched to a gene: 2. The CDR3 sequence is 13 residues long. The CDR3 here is CSAGLAGNNEQFF. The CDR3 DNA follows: TGCAGTGCAGGACTAGCGGGGAACAATGAGCAGTTCTTC.

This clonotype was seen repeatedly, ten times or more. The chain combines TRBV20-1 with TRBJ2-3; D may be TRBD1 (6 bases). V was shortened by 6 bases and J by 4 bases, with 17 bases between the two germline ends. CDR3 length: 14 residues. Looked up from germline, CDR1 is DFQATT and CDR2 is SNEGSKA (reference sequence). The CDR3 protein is CSANTGLWADTQYF. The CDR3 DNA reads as TGCAGTGCGAACACAGGGTTGTGGGCAGATACGCAGTATTTT.

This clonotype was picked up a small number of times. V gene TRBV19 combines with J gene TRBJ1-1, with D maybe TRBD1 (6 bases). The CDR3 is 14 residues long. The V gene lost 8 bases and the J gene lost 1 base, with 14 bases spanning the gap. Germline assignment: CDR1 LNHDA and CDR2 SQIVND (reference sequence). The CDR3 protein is CASRLGDKNTEAFF. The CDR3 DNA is TGTGCCAGTCGCCTTGGGGACAAGAACACTGAAGCTTTCTTT.

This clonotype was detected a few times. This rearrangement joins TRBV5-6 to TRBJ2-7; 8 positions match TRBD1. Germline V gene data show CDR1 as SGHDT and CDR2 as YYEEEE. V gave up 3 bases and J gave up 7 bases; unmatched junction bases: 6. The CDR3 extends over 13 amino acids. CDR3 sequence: CASSSTGGWEQYV. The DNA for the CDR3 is TGTGCCAGCAGCTCCACAGGGGGTTGGGAGCAGTACGTC.

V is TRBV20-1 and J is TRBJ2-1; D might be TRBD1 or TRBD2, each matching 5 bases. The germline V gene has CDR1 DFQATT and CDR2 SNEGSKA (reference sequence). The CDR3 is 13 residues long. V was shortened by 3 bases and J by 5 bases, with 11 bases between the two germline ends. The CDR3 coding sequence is TGCAGTGCTAGCGGATGGGACCACAATGAGCAGTTCTTC. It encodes CSASGWDHNEQFF.

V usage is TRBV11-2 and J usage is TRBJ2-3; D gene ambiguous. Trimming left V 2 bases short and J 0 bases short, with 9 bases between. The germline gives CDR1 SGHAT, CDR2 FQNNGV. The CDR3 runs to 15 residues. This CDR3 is CASSLIPASTDTQYF. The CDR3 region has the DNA TGTGCCAGCAGCTTAATTCCAGCCAGCACAGATACGCAGTATTTT.

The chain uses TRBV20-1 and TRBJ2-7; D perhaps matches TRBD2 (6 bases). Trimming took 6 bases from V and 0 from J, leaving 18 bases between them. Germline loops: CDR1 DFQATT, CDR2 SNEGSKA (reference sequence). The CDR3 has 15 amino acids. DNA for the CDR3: TGCAGTGCCCGATCGGGGGAAGGGAGCTCCTACGAGCAGTACGTC. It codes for CSARSGEGSSYEQYV.